These T cell receptor beta chains were read from a single sample in a study of technical replicates of blood from a few donors. Sequencing used immunoSEQ multiplex PCR; TCRdb keeps in-frame clones, though not all of them. The sample carries around 50,000 clones, approximately 95% recorded once. The sequenced material came from T cells isolated from PBMCs. These receptors all stem from a human donor in good health. The CDR3 runs from the conserved cysteine through the conserved F or W. D genes are given only for firm matches. Clone size is stated in some rows and not others, as once, few, many or a class when expanded.

length: 14; V: TRBV9; D: TRBD1; size: .; J: TRBJ1-5; CDR3: CASSDGAGGQPQHF; DNA: TGTGCCAGCAGCGATGGGGCAGGGGGTCAGCCCCAGCATTTT
length: 15; V: TRBV4-1; D: TRBD1; size: .; J: TRBJ1-4; CDR3: CASSLRDRSGEKLFF; DNA: TGCGCCAGCAGCTTACGGGACAGGTCTGGTGAAAAACTGTTTTTT
length: 15; V: TRBV7-2; D: TRBD1; size: .; J: TRBJ1-5; CDR3: CASSSDRGIGQPQHF; DNA: TGTGCCAGCAGTTCGGACAGGGGGATTGGGCAGCCCCAGCATTTT
length: 13; V: TRBV28; D: .; size: once; J: TRBJ1-2; CDR3: CASSLQYNYGYTF; DNA: TGTGCCAGCAGCCTACAGTATAACTATGGCTACACCTTC
length: 13; V: TRBV29-1; D: TRBD1; size: .; J: TRBJ1-2; CDR3: CSVGTGEYYGYTF; DNA: TGCAGCGTTGGGACAGGGGAGTACTATGGCTACACCTTC
length: 13; V: TRBV6-5; D: .; size: .; J: TRBJ2-7; CDR3: CARPQALSGEQYF; DNA: TGTGCCAGACCACAGGCCCTTAGCGGCGAGCAGTACTTC
length: 13; V: TRBV6-5; D: .; size: once; J: TRBJ1-1; CDR3: CASKYRVNTEAFF; DNA: TGTGCCAGCAAATACAGGGTCAACACTGAAGCTTTCTTT
length: 18; V: TRBV5-4; D: .; size: .; J: TRBJ2-3; CDR3: CASSGAGGSSRAGDTQYF; DNA: TGTGCCAGCAGCGGAGCGGGTGGGTCCTCCCGTGCCGGAGATACGCAGTATTTT
length: 16; V: TRBV5-1; D: TRBD2; size: .; J: TRBJ2-7; CDR3: CASSLVRAGASYEQYF; DNA: TGCGCCAGCAGCTTGGTACGGGCGGGAGCCTCCTACGAGCAGTACTTC
length: 16; V: TRBV10-1; D: .; size: .; J: TRBJ1-1; CDR3: CASSVDSNRRNTEAFF; DNA: TGCGCCAGCAGTGTAGACAGTAACCGAAGGAACACTGAAGCTTTCTTT
length: 16; V: TRBV27; D: .; size: once; J: TRBJ1-1; CDR3: CASSLIPGSGNTEAFF; DNA: TGTGCCAGCAGTTTAATCCCAGGGTCTGGGAACACTGAAGCTTTCTTT